The source of this T cell receptor beta chain is a study of T cells after yellow fever vaccination. Overall study: Fractions of limited cellularity were prepared by means of SMART-Seq v4 Ultra Low Input.

The study made its TCR cDNA through 5'RACE template switching. That step introduced a universal primer site along with UMIs. TCRdb ran MiXCR on the 5' RACE reads and lists one entry per CDR3 protein. The top ten hold over 15% of the sample, which has about 330,000 distinct CDR3 sequences, roughly 7% seen once. In its sample, this clonotype was seen many times. Its antigen is undetermined. Broader study findings: Clones that expanded after primary vaccination mostly reappeared after the booster (around 96% CD4, 88% CD8).

This specimen consisted of PBMCs, obtained roughly 47 days after the first yellow fever vaccination. The receptor's source is a man younger than 35 who received the YFV17D yellow fever vaccine.

CDR3 DNA: TGTGCCAGCAGCTTAGCCCCTAGCGGGGGACCGTGGGCCGGGGAGCTGTTTTTT. Its translation: CASSLAPSGGPWAGELFF. V usage is TRBV7-2 and J usage is TRBJ2-2; the match to TRBD2 covers 10 bases. Looked up from germline, CDR1 is SGHTA and CDR2 is FQGNSA. This CDR3 contains 18 residues. V lost 0 bases and J lost 6; bases outside the gene matches: 10.